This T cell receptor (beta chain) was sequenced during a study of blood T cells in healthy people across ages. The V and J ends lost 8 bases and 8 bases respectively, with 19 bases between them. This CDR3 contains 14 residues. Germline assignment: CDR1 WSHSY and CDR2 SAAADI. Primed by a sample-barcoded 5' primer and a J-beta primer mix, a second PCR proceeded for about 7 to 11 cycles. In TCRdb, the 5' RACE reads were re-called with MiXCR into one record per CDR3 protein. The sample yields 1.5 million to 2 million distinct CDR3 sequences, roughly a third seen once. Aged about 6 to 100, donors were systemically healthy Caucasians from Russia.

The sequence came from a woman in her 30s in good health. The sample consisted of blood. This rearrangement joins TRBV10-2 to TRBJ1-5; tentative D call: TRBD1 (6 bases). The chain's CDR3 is CASGGGDKWEPQHF. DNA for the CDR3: TGCGCCAGCGGAGGGGGGGATAAGTGGGAGCCCCAGCATTTT.